The 15 T cell receptor beta chains reported below all come from one sample, sequenced in a study of radiotherapy plus CTLA-4 blockade in lung cancer. Clones were sequenced by immunoSEQ multiplex PCR, and TCRdb holds only the in-frame ones, with some missing. The sample shows approximately 89,000 clones, around 81% of them seen only once. The material was peripheral blood, obtained from a patient treated with radiotherapy plus ipilimumab. Receptors originate from a human donor with non-small cell lung cancer who had a partial response to radiotherapy plus ipilimumab. Some clones in this sample may be carry-over from other donors' samples.

This chain connects TRBV18 to TRBJ1-1; TRBD1 matches 11 bases. V lost 6 bases, J lost 5 bases, and 11 bases stayed unmatched. The length of the CDR3 is 16 residues. Germline V gene sequence: CDR1 KGHSH, CDR2 LQKENI. CDR3 residues: CASSPRGQGAWTEAFF. CDR3 sequence (DNA): TGTGCCAGCTCGCCCAGAGGACAGGGGGCCTGGACTGAAGCTTTCTTT.

Details on this clone: The sample holds other DNA sequences that translate to the same CDR3. V gene TRBV29-1 combines with J gene TRBJ1-2; the D is unclear. There are 12 residues in the CDR3. V lost 7 bases to trimming and J lost 2 bases, with 11 bases between them. Per the germline V gene, CDR1 is SQVTM and CDR2 is ANQGSEA. The DNA of the CDR3 is TGCAGCGCTACGGGTGGGAACTATGGCTACACCTTC. Translating it yields CSATGGNYGYTF. The full variable domain, its missing parts supplied by reference TRBV29-1 and TRBJ1-2, is SAVISQKPSRDICQRGTSLTIQCQVDSQVTMMFWYRQQPGQSLTLIATANQGSEATYESGFVIDKFPISRPNLTFSTLTVSNMSPEDSSIYLCSATGGNYGYTFGSGTRLTVV.

V usage is TRBV2 and J usage is TRBJ2-5, with 8 bases aligning to TRBD2. CDR1 and CDR2 (germline): SNHLY, FYNNEI. J was trimmed by 11 bases and V by 2 bases; bases with no gene match: 19. The CDR3 covers 17 residues. CDR3 in DNA: TGTGCCAGCAGTGAATTAGCAGTGAGTCTAGCGGGTTCTGAGCAGTACTTC. Protein product: CASSELAVSLAGSEQYF.

There are a few counts of this clone. The rearrangement links TRBV25-1 to TRBJ1-1; D not certain. Germline V gives CDR1 MGHDK, CDR2 SYGVNS. Trimming cost V 3 bases and J 0 bases, with 11 bases left between them. This CDR3 is 15 amino acids long. The DNA for the CDR3 is TGTGCCAGCAGTGACCATGGCGGGGTGAACACTGAAGCTTTCTTT. It encodes CASSDHGGVNTEAFF.

The chain links TRBV6-5 to TRBJ2-5; D is undetermined. Trimming took off 0 bases at V and 7 bases at J, with 15 bases between the two ends. The CDR3 is 15 amino acids. Germline lookup yields CDR1 MNHEY and CDR2 SVGAGI. In nucleotides, the CDR3 is TGTGCCAGCAGTTACTCGCAGGCCCGGCTCGGGACCCAGTACTTC. Its protein is CASSYSQARLGTQYF.

The gene calls are TRBV6-5 and TRBJ2-3, with a possible D match to TRBD2 (6 bases). This CDR3 has 14 amino acids. CDR1 is MNHEY and CDR2 is SVGAGI in the germline V gene. The V end lost 8 bases, the J end lost 0 bases, and 12 bases lay between the germline ends. The CDR3 sequence: CASRRGDSTDTQYF. The CDR3 DNA reads as TGTGCCAGCCGTCGCGGGGACAGCACAGATACGCAGTATTTT.

This sequence joins TRBV29-1 and TRBJ1-2; perhaps TRBD1 as D (6 bases). CDR3 length: 15 residues. Germline V gene lookup returns CDR1 SQVTM and CDR2 ANQGSEA. With 0 bases removed from V and 8 bases from J, the gap between germline ends came to 19 bases. This chain's CDR3 is CSVEDFFSGVGGYTF. CDR3 nucleotides: TGCAGCGTTGAAGATTTTTTCTCAGGGGTCGGGGGCTACACCTTC.

The chain recombines TRBV10-1 with TRBJ2-1, with 9 nucleotides matching TRBD1. Germline CDR1 and CDR2: WNHNN and SYGVQD (reference sequence). The CDR3 spans 14 residues. The V gene end was trimmed by 3 bases and the J gene end by 7 bases; junction bases not matched to a gene: 4. CDR3 in amino acids: CASSDVGQGNEQFF. The CDR3 bases are TGCGCCAGCAGTGATGTGGGACAGGGAAATGAGCAGTTCTTC.

A single count supports this clone. This chain links TRBV28 with TRBJ1-2; 9 nucleotides line up with TRBD1. CDR1 is MDHEN, CDR2 SYDVKM, per germline. Trimming removed 4 bases from V and 4 bases from J; junction bases left unmatched: 13. The CDR3 is 17 amino acids. CDR3 sequence: CASSSALITGGFYGYTF. The CDR3, as DNA: TGTGCCAGCAGTTCAGCCCTAATTACAGGGGGCTTCTATGGCTACACCTTC.

This clone has just one count. J is TRBJ2-1 and V is TRBV5-4; the match to TRBD1 covers 8 bases. Germline assignment: CDR1 SGHNT and CDR2 YYREEE (reference sequence). Trimming cost V 0 bases and J 5 bases; bases outside gene matches: 4. This CDR3 comprises 15 residues. CDR3 nucleotide sequence: TGTGCCAGCAGCTTGGACCAGGGGGCGCACAATGAGCAGTTCTTC. Amino acids: CASSLDQGAHNEQFF.

This chain links TRBV29-1 with TRBJ2-2, with 10 bases that match TRBD1. The CDR3 totals 19 residues. With 5 bases clipped from V and 2 bases from J, the junction kept 17 bases outside the gene matches. Looked up from germline, CDR1 is SQVTM and CDR2 is ANQGSEA. The CDR3 protein is CSVSKHRTGGSENTGELFF. CDR3 bases: TGCAGCGTTTCTAAACACCGGACAGGGGGTAGCGAAAACACCGGGGAGCTGTTTTTT.

This chain connects TRBV2 to TRBJ2-2; possibly TRBD2 for D (5 bases). Germline assignment: CDR1 SNHLY and CDR2 FYNNEI. This CDR3 is built from 14 residues. V dropped 6 bases and J dropped 6 bases, with 14 bases sitting between them. CDR3 nucleotide sequence: TGTGCCAGCAGCTGGACTTTGGGAGCCGGGGAGCTGTTTTTT. This gives the protein CASSWTLGAGELFF.

This clone has only a few counts. The chain couples TRBV2 to TRBJ2-3; D possibly corresponds to TRBD1 (6 bases). CDR1 and CDR2 (germline): SNHLY, FYNNEI. The CDR3 extends over 15 amino acids. V lost 2 bases to trimming and J lost 2 bases, with 11 bases between them. CDR3 protein: CASSEQGSSTDTQYF. For the CDR3, the DNA is TGTGCCAGCAGTGAACAGGGGTCCTCCACAGATACGCAGTATTTT. The full variable domain, completed using reference TRBV2 and TRBJ2-3, is EPEVTQTPSHQVTQMGQEVILRCVPISNHLYFYWYRQILGQKVEFLVSFYNNEISEKSEIFDDQFSVERPDGSNFTLKIRSTKLEDSAMYFCASSEQGSSTDTQYFGPGTRLTVL.

This chain uses TRBV11-3 with TRBJ2-1; D not resolved. With 6 bases removed from V and 9 bases from J, the gap between germline ends came to 15 bases. The germline gives CDR1 SGHNT, CDR2 YENEEA. The CDR3 sequence is 13 residues long. CDR3 residues: CASSTDKGSEQFF. The CDR3 DNA follows: TGTGCCAGCAGTACCGACAAAGGCAGTGAGCAGTTCTTC.

The V gene is TRBV4-1, the J gene TRBJ1-4; D unresolved. CDR1 MGHRA and CDR2 YSYEKL come from the germline V gene. V shed 2 bases and J shed 8 bases, with 9 bases lying between them. The CDR3 has 13 amino acids. The CDR3, as DNA: TGCGCCAGCAGCCAACCACGAGGAGAAAAACTGTTTTTT. Translating it yields CASSQPRGEKLFF.